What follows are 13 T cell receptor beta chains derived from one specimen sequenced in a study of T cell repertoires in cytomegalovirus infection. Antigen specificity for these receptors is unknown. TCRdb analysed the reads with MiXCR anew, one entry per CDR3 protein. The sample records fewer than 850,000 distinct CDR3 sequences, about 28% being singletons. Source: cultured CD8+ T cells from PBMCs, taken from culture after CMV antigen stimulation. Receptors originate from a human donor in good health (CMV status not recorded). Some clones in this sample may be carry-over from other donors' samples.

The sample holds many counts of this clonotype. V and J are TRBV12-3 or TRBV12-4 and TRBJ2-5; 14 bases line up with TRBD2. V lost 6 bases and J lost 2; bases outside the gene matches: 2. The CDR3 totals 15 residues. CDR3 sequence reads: CASSRLAGGQETQYF. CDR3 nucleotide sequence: TGTGCCAGCAGCCGACTAGCGGGGGGGCAAGAGACCCAGTACTTC.

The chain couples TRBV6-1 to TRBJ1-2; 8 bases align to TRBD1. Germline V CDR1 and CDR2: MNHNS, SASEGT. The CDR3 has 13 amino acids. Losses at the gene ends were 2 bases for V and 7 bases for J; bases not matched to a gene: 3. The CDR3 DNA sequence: TGTGCCAGCAGTGAATGGACAGGGTTTGGCTACACCTTC. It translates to CASSEWTGFGYTF.

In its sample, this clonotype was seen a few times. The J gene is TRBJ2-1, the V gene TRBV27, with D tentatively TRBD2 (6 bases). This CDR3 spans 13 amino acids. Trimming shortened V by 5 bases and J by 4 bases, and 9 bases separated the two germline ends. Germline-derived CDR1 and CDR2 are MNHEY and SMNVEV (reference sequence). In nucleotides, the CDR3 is TGTGCCAGCAGTCGCGGGACTTACAATGAGCAGTTCTTC. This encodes CASSRGTYNEQFF.

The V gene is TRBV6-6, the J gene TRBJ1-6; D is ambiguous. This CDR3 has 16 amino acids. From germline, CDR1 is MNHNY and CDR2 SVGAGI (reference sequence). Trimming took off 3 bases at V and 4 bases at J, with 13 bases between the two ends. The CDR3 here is CASSYTSPEYNSPLHF. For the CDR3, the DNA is TGTGCCAGCAGTTATACGAGTCCAGAGTATAATTCACCCCTCCACTTT.

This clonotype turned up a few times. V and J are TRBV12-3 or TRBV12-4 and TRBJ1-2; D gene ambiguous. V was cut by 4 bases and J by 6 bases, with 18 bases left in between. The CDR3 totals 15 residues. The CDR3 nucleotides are TGTGCCAGCAGTTCCCCCCCGACATTCAGACATGGCTACACCTTC. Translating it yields CASSSPPTFRHGYTF.

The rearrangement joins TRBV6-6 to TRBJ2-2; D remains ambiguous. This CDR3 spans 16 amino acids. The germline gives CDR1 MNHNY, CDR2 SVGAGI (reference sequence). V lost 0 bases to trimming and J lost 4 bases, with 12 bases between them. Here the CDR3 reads CASSYSIRAATGELFF. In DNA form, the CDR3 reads TGTGCCAGCAGTTACTCGATAAGGGCAGCCACCGGGGAGCTGTTTTTT.

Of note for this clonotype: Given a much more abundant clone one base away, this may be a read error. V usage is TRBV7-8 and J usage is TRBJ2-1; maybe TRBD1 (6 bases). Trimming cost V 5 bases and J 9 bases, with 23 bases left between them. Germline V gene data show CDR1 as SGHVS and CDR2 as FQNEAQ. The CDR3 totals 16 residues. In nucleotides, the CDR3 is TGTGCCAGCAGCCCCGACAGGACACTGGTTTATAGTGAGCAGTTCTTC. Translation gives CASSPDRTLVYSEQFF. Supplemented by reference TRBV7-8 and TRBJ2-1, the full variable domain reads GAGVSQSPRYKVAKRGQDVALRCDPISGHVSLFWYQQALGQGPEFLTYFQNEAQLDKSGLPSDRFFAERPEGSVSTLKIQRTQQEDSAVYLCASSPDRTLVYSEQFFGPGTRLTVL.

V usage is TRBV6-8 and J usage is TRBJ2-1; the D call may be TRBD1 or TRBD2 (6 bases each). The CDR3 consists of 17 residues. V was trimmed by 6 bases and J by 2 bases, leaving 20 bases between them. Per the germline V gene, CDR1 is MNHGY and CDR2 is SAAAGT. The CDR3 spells CASSPPRGAVPYNEQFF. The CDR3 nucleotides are TGTGCCAGCAGCCCCCCAAGGGGGGCGGTCCCCTACAATGAGCAGTTCTTC.

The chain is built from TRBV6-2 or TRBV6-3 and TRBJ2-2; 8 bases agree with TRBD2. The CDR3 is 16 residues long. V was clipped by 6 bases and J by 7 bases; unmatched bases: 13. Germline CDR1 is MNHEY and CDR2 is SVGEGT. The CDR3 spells CASRPPGRGGYGELFF. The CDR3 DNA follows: TGTGCCAGCAGGCCCCCGGGCCGGGGGGGCTACGGGGAGCTGTTTTTT.

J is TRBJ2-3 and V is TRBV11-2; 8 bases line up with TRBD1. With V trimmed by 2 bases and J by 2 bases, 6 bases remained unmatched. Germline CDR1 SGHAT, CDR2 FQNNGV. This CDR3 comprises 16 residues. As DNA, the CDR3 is TGTGCCAGCAGCTTATCGTACAGGGGGATCACAGATACGCAGTATTTT. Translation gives CASSLSYRGITDTQYF. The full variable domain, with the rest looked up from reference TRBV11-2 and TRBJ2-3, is EAGVAQSPRYKIIEKRQSVAFWCNPISGHATLYWYQQILGQGPKLLIQFQNNGVVDDSQLPKDRFSAERLKGVDSTLKIQPAKLEDSAVYLCASSLSYRGITDTQYFGPGTRLTVL.

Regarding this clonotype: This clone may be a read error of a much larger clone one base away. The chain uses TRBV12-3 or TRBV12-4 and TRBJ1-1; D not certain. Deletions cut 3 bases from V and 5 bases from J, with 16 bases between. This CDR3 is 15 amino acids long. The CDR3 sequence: CASSLQALDETEAFF. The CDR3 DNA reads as TGTGCCAGCAGTTTGCAAGCCCTGGATGAGACTGAAGCTTTCTTT.

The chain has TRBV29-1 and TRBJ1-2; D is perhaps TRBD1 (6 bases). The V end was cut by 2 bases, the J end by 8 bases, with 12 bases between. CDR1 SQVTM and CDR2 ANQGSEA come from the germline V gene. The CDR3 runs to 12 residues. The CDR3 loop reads CSVEREQGGYTF. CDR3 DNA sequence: TGCAGCGTTGAACGCGAACAGGGAGGCTACACCTTC.

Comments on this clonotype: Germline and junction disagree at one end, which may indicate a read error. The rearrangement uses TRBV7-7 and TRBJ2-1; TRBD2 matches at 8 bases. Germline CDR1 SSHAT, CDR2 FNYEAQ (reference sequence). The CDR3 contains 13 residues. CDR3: CASSHGGGDEQFF. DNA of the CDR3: TGTGCTAGCAGCCACGGGGGGGGGGATGAGCAGTTCTTC.